The clone carrying this T cell receptor (beta chain) was picked up a small number of times. This sample was included in a study of blood T cell repertoires in COVID-19. Study in general: PBMCs, B-cell-depleted T cells, or T cells were the source of the cDNA or gDNA that made up the material.

Germline V gene sequence: CDR1 MNHEY, CDR2 SMNVEV (reference sequence). The J segment lost 5 bases and the V segment lost 6 bases, leaving 3 bases of the junction unmatched. The CDR3 is 14 residues long. Profiled with immunoSEQ multiplex PCR; TCRdb holds only in-frame clones, not every one. Of about 120,000 clones in the sample, approximately 80% are singletons; the top ten hold 2% to 3%. The V gene is TRBV27, the J gene TRBJ1-6, with 8 bases aligning to TRBD1. The source of this sequence is a man aged 50-59 years with acute or convalescent COVID-19. Sequenced: peripheral blood. The CDR3 sequence: CASRRTGNNSPLHF. In nucleotides, the CDR3 is TGTGCCAGCAGGAGGACAGGGAATAATTCACCCCTCCACTTT.